These T cell receptor beta chains were read from a single sample in a study of blood T cell repertoires in COVID-19. Method: immunoSEQ multiplex PCR; TCRdb's copy keeps in-frame clones and lacks some. This table holds more than 150,000 clones, approximately 86% found once. The specimen sequenced was peripheral blood. All receptors derive from a man in his forties with active or convalescent COVID-19. CDR3s leave out the opening cysteine and the closing phenylalanine or tryptophan.

V	J	CDR3
TRBV7-2	TRBJ1-4	ASSLRTGNEKLF
TRBV9	TRBJ1-1	ASSAIGTEAF
TRBV7-2	TRBJ2-3	ASSRGVTDTQY
TRBV9	TRBJ1-2	ASSPGTGGGYGYT
TRBV4-3	TRBJ2-7	ASSQDYPPSTVRNEQY
TRBV5-4	TRBJ1-6	ASSLGRGGAKNSPLH
TRBV19	TRBJ2-2	ASSIVALATGELF
TRBV7-9	TRBJ1-6	ASSRQTGHSPLH
TRBV15	TRBJ1-3	ATSRQGSGNTIY
TRBV6-2/TRBV6-3	TRBJ2-2	ASSLPGGDTGELF
TRBV3-1/TRBV3-2	TRBJ2-2	ASSARQGFTGELF
TRBV18	TRBJ1-2	ASSPRGQGTYGYT
TRBV6-1	TRBJ1-3	ASSESPGGGSGNTIY
TRBV28	TRBJ2-2	ASSPPGQGIGELF
TRBV28	TRBJ2-3	ASSQGQGVGTDTQY
TRBV27	TRBJ1-5	ASSFSPYSNQPQH
TRBV7-9	TRBJ2-7	ASSLIGQGN
TRBV9	TRBJ1-2	ASSVAGGDYT
TRBV6-5	TRBJ1-2	ASTSPEQLTYGYT
TRBV12-3/TRBV12-4	TRBJ2-1	ASTSGGNEQF
TRBV19	TRBJ2-3	ASSRGVADTQY
TRBV6-1	TRBJ1-3	ASSEGHPSGNTIY
TRBV12-3/TRBV12-4	TRBJ1-2	ASSFTGGYT
TRBV28	TRBJ1-1	ATTGDTEAF
TRBV5-1	TRBJ2-5	ASSPGGETQY
TRBV29-1	TRBJ1-3	SGDSGNTIY
TRBV2	TRBJ2-7	ASRQGVNYEQY
TRBV19	TRBJ2-5	ASSISRGQGATETQY
TRBV5-1	TRBJ1-2	ASSPLQGIGYT
TRBV5-3	TRBJ1-5	ARSRHGQLNQPQH
TRBV28	TRBJ1-4	ASSSRDMLF
TRBV19	TRBJ1-1	ASSIDRYRGVGTEAF
TRBV7-8	TRBJ2-1	ASSWDRLAGGPIASFHEQF
TRBV18	TRBJ1-6	ASSLSADRGNSPLH
TRBV30	TRBJ1-6	AWSVQDFDSSPLH
TRBV30	TRBJ1-1	AWSFDSSGRTEAF